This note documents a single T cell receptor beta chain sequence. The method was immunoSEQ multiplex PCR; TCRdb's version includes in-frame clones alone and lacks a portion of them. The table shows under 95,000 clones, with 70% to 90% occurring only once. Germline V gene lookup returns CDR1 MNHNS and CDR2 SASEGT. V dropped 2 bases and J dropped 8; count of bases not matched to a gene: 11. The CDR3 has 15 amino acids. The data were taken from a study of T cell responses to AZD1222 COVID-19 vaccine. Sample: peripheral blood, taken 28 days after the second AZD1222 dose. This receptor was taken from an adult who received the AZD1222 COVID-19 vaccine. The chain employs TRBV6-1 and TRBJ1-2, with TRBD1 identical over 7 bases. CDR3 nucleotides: TGTGCCAGCAGTGAATCCGGACAGGCCGCCGACGGCTACACCTTC. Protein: CASSESGQAADGYTF.